Presented here are 24 T cell receptor beta chains from one specimen sequenced in a study of shared clonotypes between healthy human individuals. Repertoires were generated with immunoSEQ multiplex PCR, while TCRdb's copy carries only in-frame clones and drops some. The table includes approximately 2,000,000 clones, just over 90% detected once. Selected positively for CCR7 and CD45RO-negative, naive CD8 cells excluded terminally differentiated effector memory CD45RA+ cells. The source material was naive CD8+ T cells from PBMCs. These receptors were obtained from a man between 18 and 35 years old in good health. Some clones in this sample may be carry-over from other donors' samples.

J is TRBJ2-1 and V is TRBV4-2, with 10 bases lining up with TRBD2. The trim removed 0 bases at V and 8 bases at J, leaving 7 bases unmatched. Germline CDR1 and CDR2: LGHNA and YNFKEQ. The CDR3 sequence is 16 residues long. The CDR3 DNA is TGTGCCAGCAGCCAAGAGGTTCTAGCGGGAGTTCATGAGCAGTTCTTC. Translation gives CASSQEVLAGVHEQFF.

The chain is built from TRBV28 and TRBJ1-1; tentatively, D is TRBD1 (6 bases). The CDR3 is 14 residues long. The germline CDR1 and CDR2 sequences are MDHEN and SYDVKM. The V and J ends lost 7 bases and 1 base respectively, with 13 bases between them. The CDR3 DNA reads TGTGCCAGCACCCTCCCGACAGGGAACACTGAAGCTTTCTTT. It translates to CASTLPTGNTEAFF.

J is TRBJ2-3 and V is TRBV27; 9 positions match TRBD1. After removal of 6 bases from V and 0 bases from J, the junction contained 7 bases not matched to a gene. Germline assignment: CDR1 MNHEY and CDR2 SMNVEV (reference sequence). There are 16 residues in the CDR3. CDR3 protein: CASSLGDRASTDTQYF. DNA for the CDR3: TGTGCCAGCAGCCTCGGGGACAGGGCTAGCACAGATACGCAGTATTTT.

The chain links TRBV28 to TRBJ1-3, with a possible D match to TRBD1 (5 bases). Germline assignment: CDR1 MDHEN and CDR2 SYDVKM. The ends were cut back, 0 bases at V and 16 bases at J, with 19 bases in the middle. The CDR3 is made up of 14 amino acids. CDR3: CASSLWTANVEPYF. CDR3 in DNA: TGTGCCAGCAGTTTATGGACAGCCAATGTTGAACCTTATTTT.

The CDR3: CSVVARTYNEQFF. CDR3 DNA: TGCAGCGTTGTTGCAAGGACCTACAATGAGCAGTTCTTC. The chain carries TRBV29-1 and TRBJ2-1; D not resolved. CDR1 and CDR2 (germline): SQVTM, ANQGSEA. The germline V and J ends were trimmed by 4 bases and 2 bases, with 9 bases remaining between them. The length of the CDR3 is 13 residues.

This clone was counted a single time. The chain has TRBV11-1 and TRBJ2-3; a possible D gene is TRBD2 (6 bases). V was shortened by 5 bases and J by 10 bases, with 28 bases between the two germline ends. The CDR3 consists of 17 residues. Germline CDR1 reads SGHAT; CDR2 reads FQDESV (reference sequence). In DNA form, the CDR3 reads TGTGCCAGCAGCCCCCGGCGGGCGGGGTCCCCGTTAATGGCGCAGTATTTT. It is translated as CASSPRRAGSPLMAQYF. Based on the CDR3 plus reference TRBV11-1 and TRBJ2-3, the full variable domain is EAEVAQSPRYKITEKSQAVAFWCDPISGHATLYWYRQILGQGPELLVQFQDESVVDDSQLPKDRFSAERLKGVDSTLKIQPAELGDSAMYLCASSPRRAGSPLMAQYFGPGTRLTVL.

The chain has TRBV19 and TRBJ2-7; TRBD1 agrees at 8 bases. J lost 4 bases, V lost 5 bases, and 7 bases had no gene match. The CDR3 sequence is 14 residues long. Per the germline V gene, CDR1 is LNHDA and CDR2 is SQIVND (reference sequence). The CDR3 loop reads CASSGYRGWYEQYF. The CDR3 DNA follows: TGTGCCAGTAGTGGATACAGGGGGTGGTACGAGCAGTACTTC.

The V and J genes are TRBV4-3 and TRBJ2-2; D perhaps matches TRBD2 (5 bases). CDR1 and CDR2 (germline): LGHNA, YSLEER. The CDR3 sequence is 14 residues long. V was pared by 0 bases and J by 6 bases, with 8 bases between. The CDR3, as DNA: TGCGCCAGCAGCCAAGATCGGCGGGCCGGGGAGCTGTTTTTT. As protein: CASSQDRRAGELFF.

The chain uses TRBV5-8 and TRBJ1-1; 9 bases match TRBD1. Germline lookup yields CDR1 SGHTS and CDR2 YDEGEE. The V and J ends lost 4 bases and 8 bases, in that order; junction bases with no gene match: 6. This CDR3 spans 13 amino acids. The CDR3 reads CASSTRTGAEAFF. The CDR3 region has the DNA TGTGCCAGCAGCACCCGGACAGGGGCCGAAGCTTTCTTT. Full variable domain (remainder filled in from reference TRBV5-8 and TRBJ1-1): EAGVTQSPTHLIKTRGQQATLRCSPISGHTSVYWYQQALGLGLQFLLWYDEGEERNRGNFPPRFSGRQFPNYSSELNVNALELEDSALYLCASSTRTGAEAFFGQGTRLTVV.

V gene TRBV5-6 combines with J gene TRBJ1-5; tentatively, D is TRBD1 (6 bases). This CDR3 has 12 amino acids. The germline V gene has CDR1 SGHDT and CDR2 YYEEEE. V lost 4 bases to trimming and J lost 7 bases, with 9 bases between them. Here the CDR3 reads CASSPGVQPQHF. The CDR3 coding sequence is TGTGCCAGCAGCCCAGGGGTACAGCCCCAGCATTTT.

V is TRBV2 and J is TRBJ2-4; TRBD1 aligns across 11 bases. The CDR3 is 15 amino acids. CDR1 and CDR2 (germline): SNHLY, FYNNEI. Germline trimming cut 6 bases from V and 6 bases from J; bases unmatched to any gene: 7. This chain's CDR3 is CASSFPGQGGNIQYF. CDR3 DNA: TGTGCCAGCAGCTTCCCGGGACAGGGGGGAAACATTCAGTACTTC.

The rearrangement links TRBV11-2 to TRBJ1-2; D might be TRBD1 (5 bases). Germline V lookup: CDR1 SGHAT, CDR2 FQNNGV. There are 15 residues in the CDR3. V was clipped by 0 bases and J by 6 bases, with 14 bases between them. CDR3 sequence: CASSLDGTGAHGYTF. The CDR3 bases are TGTGCCAGCAGCTTAGACGGGACTGGGGCGCATGGCTACACCTTC.

This clone was detected once. J is TRBJ1-1 and V is TRBV29-1, with TRBD1 matching over 7 bases. CDR1 is SQVTM and CDR2 is ANQGSEA in the germline V gene. Trimming took 4 bases from V and 4 from J; bases not matched to a gene: 6. The CDR3 loop spans 13 amino acids. The CDR3 spells CSVGRQGVTEAFF. The CDR3 DNA sequence: TGCAGCGTTGGAAGACAGGGCGTCACTGAAGCTTTCTTT. The entire variable domain, with the rest obtained from reference TRBV29-1 and TRBJ1-1, is as follows: SAVISQKPSRDICQRGTSLTIQCQVDSQVTMMFWYRQQPGQSLTLIATANQGSEATYESGFVIDKFPISRPNLTFSTLTVSNMSPEDSSIYLCSVGRQGVTEAFFGQGTRLTVV.

The chain couples TRBV6-1 to TRBJ2-7; D perhaps matches TRBD2 (6 bases). This CDR3 spans 16 amino acids. V was shortened by 3 bases and J by 2 bases, with 17 bases between the two germline ends. Germline loops: CDR1 MNHNS, CDR2 SASEGT. The CDR3 sequence: CASSDRTTGAPYEQYF. DNA for the CDR3: TGTGCCAGCAGTGATCGGACAACGGGAGCACCCTACGAGCAGTACTTC.

There are a few counts of this clone. The rearrangement links TRBV7-9 to TRBJ1-1; tentatively, D is TRBD1 (6 bases). The CDR3 is made up of 15 amino acids. Germline CDR1 reads SEHNR; CDR2 reads FQNEAQ (reference sequence). V dropped 4 bases and J dropped 1 base, with 13 bases sitting between them. CDR3 protein: CASSSRQEGNTEAFF. The CDR3 DNA is TGTGCCAGCAGCTCTCGACAGGAGGGGAACACTGAAGCTTTCTTT.

This clone has only one observation. The chain couples TRBV5-1 to TRBJ1-1, with D uncertain. The germline V and J ends were trimmed by 4 bases and 5 bases, with 15 bases remaining between them. Germline-derived CDR1 and CDR2 are SGHRS and YFSETQ. The CDR3 runs 14 residues. The DNA of the CDR3 is TGCGCCAGCAGCACCAGAGGAGGATTAACTGAAGCTTTCTTT. Its protein product is CASSTRGGLTEAFF.

This chain links TRBV25-1 with TRBJ2-7; the match to TRBD1 covers 7 bases. The CDR3 has 14 residues. Germline V gene lookup returns CDR1 MGHDK and CDR2 SYGVNS. The V segment lost 4 bases and the J segment 2 bases; nucleotides outside the gene matches: 5. The CDR3 protein is CASSGWTGTYEQYF. The CDR3 nucleotides are TGTGCCAGCAGTGGCTGGACAGGAACCTACGAGCAGTACTTC.

This clone was seen only a few times. Other DNA sequences in this sample translate to the same CDR3. In DNA form, the CDR3 reads TGTGCCAGTAGTATAGGGGGTGGAACTGAAGCTTTCTTT. Translation: CASSIGGGTEAFF. The chain joins TRBV19 to TRBJ1-1, with D unclear. The CDR3 sequence is 13 residues long. From germline, CDR1 is LNHDA and CDR2 SQIVND (reference sequence). The V and J ends lost 1 base and 5 bases respectively, with 8 bases between them.

This sequence joins TRBV27 and TRBJ2-7, with TRBD2 matching over 7 bases. The CDR3 length is 16 residues. Losses at the gene ends were 5 bases for V and 0 bases for J; bases not matched to a gene: 10. Germline lookup yields CDR1 MNHEY and CDR2 SMNVEV (reference sequence). CDR3 bases: TGTGCCAGCAGTACCTCGTGGCGGGAGACCTCCTACGAGCAGTACTTC. This gives the protein CASSTSWRETSYEQYF.

The rearrangement joins TRBV4-1 to TRBJ2-1; TRBD2 might be the D (5 bases). The CDR3 runs 16 residues. With 3 bases removed from V and 2 bases from J, the gap between germline ends came to 14 bases. Germline CDR1 and CDR2: MGHRA and YSYEKL. Written as DNA, the CDR3 is TGCGCCAGCAGCCAGCTTGGGGAGTTCACCTACAATGAGCAGTTCTTC. It codes for CASSQLGEFTYNEQFF.

The V gene is TRBV12-5, the J gene TRBJ1-2; 7 bases are a match to TRBD1. V trimming: 1 base; J trimming: 4 bases; junction bases outside the gene matches: 15. The CDR3 is made up of 18 amino acids. Germline-derived CDR1 and CDR2 are LGHNT and FRNRAP. CDR3 sequence: CASGLGGTELWEGYGYTF. The CDR3 nucleotides read TGTGCTAGTGGTTTGGGGGGGACAGAACTTTGGGAAGGCTATGGCTACACCTTC.

The rearrangement uses TRBV27 and TRBJ2-7; perhaps TRBD2 as D (6 bases). This CDR3 is built from 15 residues. The germline gives CDR1 MNHEY, CDR2 SMNVEV (reference sequence). The germline V and J ends were trimmed by 5 bases and 2 bases, with 16 bases remaining between them. The CDR3 DNA sequence: TGTGCCAGCAGTCCGATGGGCGGGGACCCCTACGAGCAGTACTTC. This sequence encodes CASSPMGGDPYEQYF.

The chain links TRBV30 to TRBJ2-7; TRBD2 matches 7 bases. The germline V gene has CDR1 GTSNPN and CDR2 SVGIG (reference sequence). With V trimmed by 8 bases and J by 3 bases, 13 bases remained unmatched. The CDR3 covers 14 residues. CDR3 nucleotide sequence: TGTGCCCTCCGGCAGCGGGATCGCTTCTACGAGCAGTACTTC. It translates to CALRQRDRFYEQYF.

The CDR3 nucleotides are TGTGCCAGCAGCGTACTAGCGAGGGGGTACAATGAGCAGTTCTTC. This sequence encodes CASSVLARGYNEQFF. The chain is built from TRBV9 and TRBJ2-1; tentatively, D is TRBD1 or TRBD2 (6 bases each). Germline V gene lookup returns CDR1 SGDLS and CDR2 YYNGEE. Trimming left V 1 base short and J 4 bases short, with 12 bases between. This CDR3 comprises 15 residues. The entire variable domain, with the rest obtained from reference TRBV9 and TRBJ2-1, is as follows: DSGVTQTPKHLITATGQRVTLRCSPRSGDLSVYWYQQSLDQGLQFLIQYYNGEERAKGNILERFSAQQFPDLHSELNLSSLELGDSALYFCASSVLARGYNEQFFGPGTRLTVL.